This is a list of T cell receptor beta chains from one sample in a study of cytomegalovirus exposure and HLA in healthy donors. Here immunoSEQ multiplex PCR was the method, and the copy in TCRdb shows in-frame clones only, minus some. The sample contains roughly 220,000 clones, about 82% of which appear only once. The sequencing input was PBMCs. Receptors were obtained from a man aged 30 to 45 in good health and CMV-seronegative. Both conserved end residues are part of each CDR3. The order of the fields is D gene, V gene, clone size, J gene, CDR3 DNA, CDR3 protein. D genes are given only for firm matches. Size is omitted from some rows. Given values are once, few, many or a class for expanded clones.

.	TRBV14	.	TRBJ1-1	TGTGCCAGCAGCCTCAAGCAGAACACTGAAGCTTTCTTT	CASSLKQNTEAFF
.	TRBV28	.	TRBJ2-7	TGTGCCACACAGTTTAGGGGCTCCTCAGGGTGTTACTTC	CATQFRGSSGCYF
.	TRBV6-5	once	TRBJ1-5	TGTGCCAGCGGCAGGGCCCGCAATCAGCCCCAGCATTTT	CASGRARNQPQHF
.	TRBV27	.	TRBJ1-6	TGTGCCAGCAGTTCCCGGGGGGGGGTAAATTCACCCCTCCACTTT	CASSSRGGVNSPLHF
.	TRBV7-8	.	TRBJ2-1	TGTGCCAGCAGCTTACCCCCAGGGAGGAAGAAAAATGAGCAGTTCTTC	CASSLPPGRKKNEQFF
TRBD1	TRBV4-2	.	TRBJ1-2	TGTGCCAGCAGCCCGGTTTGGGACAGGGCTTCGCGCTATGGCTACACCTTC	CASSPVWDRASRYGYTF
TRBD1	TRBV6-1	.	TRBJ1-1	TGTGCCAGCAGATTCACAGGGGGGCACACTGAAGCTTTCTTT	CASRFTGGHTEAFF
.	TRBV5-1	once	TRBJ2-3	TGCGCCAGCAGCTTGGCCGTTACTAGCACAGATACGCAGTATTTT	CASSLAVTSTDTQYF
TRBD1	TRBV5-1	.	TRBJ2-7	TGCGCCAGCACCCCTAGGCAGGGGGCTGTAAACGAGCAGTACTTC	CASTPRQGAVNEQYF
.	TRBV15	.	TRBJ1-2	TGTGCCACCAGCTCGGGACTGAGCTATGGCTACACCTTC	CATSSGLSYGYTF
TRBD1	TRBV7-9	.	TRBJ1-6	TGTGCCGGATCGGACAGGGCATATAATTCACCCCTCCACTTT	CAGSDRAYNSPLHF
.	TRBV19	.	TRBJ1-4	TGTGCCAGTAGTATTCTTCGCAGGGGAAATGAAAAACTGTTTTTT	CASSILRRGNEKLFF
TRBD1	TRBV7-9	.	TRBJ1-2	TGTGCCAGCAGCTCCGGGACAGGGAATAGCTACACCTTC	CASSSGTGNSYTF